This entry is about one T cell receptor (beta chain). Original processing methods: How many nucleated cells were present was estimated from reference gene primer amplification. Clones were read by immunoSEQ multiplex PCR, and TCRdb kept only the in-frame ones, dropping some. The V and J calls and clone size are taken from that table; D and trimming were inferred from the DNA. The sample consists of about 26,000 clones, over 85% of them appearing once. The CDR3 spans 15 residues. Trimming took 4 bases from V and 1 from J, leaving 14 bases between them. Germline CDR1 SGHRS, CDR2 YFSETQ. The data were obtained in a study of blood T cell repertoires in COVID-19. Study-level background: Collection of acute and convalescent COVID-19 samples took place in the United States, Italy and Spain. Nucleic acid was either cDNA or gDNA, and it came from T cells, B-cell-depleted T cells, or PBMCs.

The V and J genes are TRBV5-1 and TRBJ1-1, with TRBD1 as a possible D gene (5 bases). This clonotype originated in a human donor in a cohort sampled during active COVID-19. The sample consisted of peripheral blood. The CDR3 reads CASSVVGPGNTEAFF. The CDR3 DNA is TGCGCCAGCAGCGTGGTGGGGCCCGGGAACACTGAAGCTTTCTTT.